This TCR beta chain was obtained from a study of cytomegalovirus exposure and HLA in healthy donors. As for this clone: The antigen is undetermined.

Both 60 Vbeta primers and 13 Jbeta primers went into the PCR. This table comes from immunoSEQ multiplex PCR, and its TCRdb copy is limited to in-frame clones, with some not included. The sample lists 140,000 to 150,000 clones; almost 80% were seen once. Overall study findings and caveats: Fewer N-insertions than the approximately 700-donor mean were reportedly shown by an Asian-associated ancestry cluster in a later analysis. Most subjects' HLA-A and HLA-B alleles were reportedly predicted from TCR beta sequences. Later on, an analysis found that several of the most significant clusters appeared to be linked to common viral pathogens, which included parvovirus B19.

V lost 3 bases, J lost 4 bases, and 5 bases stayed unmatched. Per the germline V gene, CDR1 is SGHTA and CDR2 is FQGNSA. The CDR3 covers 14 residues. This receptor was obtained from a woman between 40 and 55 years old in good health and CMV-seropositive. Input material: PBMCs. The chain uses TRBV7-2 and TRBJ1-1, with 7 bases lining up with TRBD1. The CDR3 protein is CASSFRQGGTEAFF. CDR3 DNA sequence: TGTGCCAGCAGCTTCCGACAGGGTGGCACTGAAGCTTTCTTT.